This is a list of T cell receptor beta chains from one sample in a study of T cell responses to AZD1222 COVID-19 vaccine. Produced via immunoSEQ multiplex PCR; TCRdb's table is partial and in-frame only. The data show about 110,000 clones, nearly 90% seen once. Here the sequenced sample was peripheral blood, taken 28 days after the second AZD1222 dose. These receptors all come from an adult who received the AZD1222 COVID-19 vaccine. Both conserved end residues are part of each CDR3. The order of the fields is CDR3 DNA, CDR3 protein, V gene, J gene, clone size, D gene, CDR3 length. D genes are given only for firm matches. Some rows mark clone size as missing; the rest say once, few, many or name a class of expanded clone.

CDR3nt: TGTGCCAGCAGGAAAAGGGTGAACTATGGCTACACCTTC
CDR3aa: CASRKRVNYGYTF
v_gene: TRBV6-5
j_gene: TRBJ1-2
abundance: NA
d_gene: NA
len: 13

CDR3nt: TGTGCCAGCACGGTGTCTGTTACCGGGGAGCTGTTTTTT
CDR3aa: CASTVSVTGELFF
v_gene: TRBV2
j_gene: TRBJ2-2
abundance: NA
d_gene: NA
len: 13

CDR3nt: TGTGCCAGCAGCCAAGGTGGACACGGAAACACCATATATTTT
CDR3aa: CASSQGGHGNTIYF
v_gene: TRBV3-1/TRBV3-2
j_gene: TRBJ1-3
abundance: NA
d_gene: NA
len: 14

CDR3nt: TGTGCCTGGAGCGCGGGAGGACCACCTTACGAGCAGTACTTC
CDR3aa: CAWSAGGPPYEQYF
v_gene: TRBV30
j_gene: TRBJ2-7
abundance: NA
d_gene: TRBD2
len: 14

CDR3nt: TGTGCCAGCAGCCAACGACAGGGGAAAAGCAATCAGCCCCAGCATTTT
CDR3aa: CASSQRQGKSNQPQHF
v_gene: TRBV6-6
j_gene: TRBJ1-5
abundance: NA
d_gene: TRBD1
len: 16

CDR3nt: TGTGCCACCAGCAGAGTCGGGACAGATTACAATGAGCAGTTCTTC
CDR3aa: CATSRVGTDYNEQFF
v_gene: TRBV15
j_gene: TRBJ2-1
abundance: NA
d_gene: TRBD1
len: 15

CDR3nt: TGTGCCAGCAGTTACCCCTGGCATATAGATGAAAAACTGTTTTTT
CDR3aa: CASSYPWHIDEKLFF
v_gene: TRBV6-7
j_gene: TRBJ1-4
abundance: NA
d_gene: NA
len: 15

CDR3nt: TGCGCCAGCAGCCACAGACAGGGAGACGGCTACACCTTC
CDR3aa: CASSHRQGDGYTF
v_gene: TRBV4-3
j_gene: TRBJ1-2
abundance: once
d_gene: TRBD1
len: 13

CDR3nt: TGCGCCAGCATGGGAGGGACAGGGTACGAGCAGTACTTC
CDR3aa: CASMGGTGYEQYF
v_gene: TRBV23-1
j_gene: TRBJ2-7
abundance: NA
d_gene: TRBD1
len: 13

CDR3nt: TGTGCCAGCAGCCTCTTGGAACAGGGCAACCAAGAGACCCAGTACTTC
CDR3aa: CASSLLEQGNQETQYF
v_gene: TRBV3-1/TRBV3-2
j_gene: TRBJ2-5
abundance: NA
d_gene: NA
len: 16

CDR3nt: TGTGCCAGCAGCTCGGGACTAGCGGGAGTCAATGAGCAGTTCTTC
CDR3aa: CASSSGLAGVNEQFF
v_gene: TRBV7-3
j_gene: TRBJ2-1
abundance: few
d_gene: TRBD2
len: 15

CDR3nt: TGTGCCAGCAGCTTAAGTTGGGGACTGTCCACTGAAGCTTTCTTT
CDR3aa: CASSLSWGLSTEAFF
v_gene: TRBV7-8
j_gene: TRBJ1-1
abundance: many
d_gene: NA
len: 15

CDR3nt: TGTGCCAGCAGTTTAGGAACCTTGGTTTGGAATCAGCCCCAGCATTTT
CDR3aa: CASSLGTLVWNQPQHF
v_gene: TRBV28
j_gene: TRBJ1-5
abundance: once
d_gene: NA
len: 16

CDR3nt: TGCGCCAGCAGCTTGACTAGCGGGTTAACAGATACGCAGTATTTT
CDR3aa: CASSLTSGLTDTQYF
v_gene: TRBV5-1
j_gene: TRBJ2-3
abundance: NA
d_gene: TRBD2
len: 15

CDR3nt: TGTGCCAGCAGCCATTATGACGGATCGAACACTGAAGCTTTCTTT
CDR3aa: CASSHYDGSNTEAFF
v_gene: TRBV3-1/TRBV3-2
j_gene: TRBJ1-1
abundance: NA
d_gene: NA
len: 15

CDR3nt: TGCGCCAGCAGCCAAGATCGGGGACTCGCCCCCTATGGCTACACCTTC
CDR3aa: CASSQDRGLAPYGYTF
v_gene: TRBV4-1
j_gene: TRBJ1-2
abundance: NA
d_gene: NA
len: 16

CDR3nt: TGTGCCAGCAGTCGTGGGACTAGCGGGAGCCTTTACGAGCAGTACTTC
CDR3aa: CASSRGTSGSLYEQYF
v_gene: TRBV21-1
j_gene: TRBJ2-7
abundance: NA
d_gene: NA
len: 16

CDR3nt: TGTGCCTGGAGTTTGGGACCCTCTTACAATGAGCAGTTCTTC
CDR3aa: CAWSLGPSYNEQFF
v_gene: TRBV30
j_gene: TRBJ2-1
abundance: NA
d_gene: NA
len: 14

CDR3nt: TGTGCCAGCAGTTCGCAGTTTACTGAAGCTTTCTTT
CDR3aa: CASSSQFTEAFF
v_gene: TRBV25-1
j_gene: TRBJ1-1
abundance: NA
d_gene: NA
len: 12

CDR3nt: TGTGCCAGCAATCTCCGGGACAGGGGGTTTCAGCCCCAGCATTTT
CDR3aa: CASNLRDRGFQPQHF
v_gene: TRBV28
j_gene: TRBJ1-5
abundance: NA
d_gene: TRBD1
len: 15

CDR3nt: TGTGCCAGCAGCCAAGGGCAGGGCGCCACTAATGAAAAACTGTTTTTT
CDR3aa: CASSQGQGATNEKLFF
v_gene: TRBV3-1/TRBV3-2
j_gene: TRBJ1-4
abundance: NA
d_gene: NA
len: 16

CDR3nt: TGTGCCAGCTCACCAAGTCAGGGCTCGACCGGGGAGCTGTTTTTT
CDR3aa: CASSPSQGSTGELFF
v_gene: TRBV18
j_gene: TRBJ2-2
abundance: once
d_gene: NA
len: 15

CDR3nt: TGTGCCAGCAGCAATATCCCCCCCGCAGATACGCAGTATTTT
CDR3aa: CASSNIPPADTQYF
v_gene: TRBV7-9
j_gene: TRBJ2-3
abundance: once
d_gene: NA
len: 14

CDR3nt: TGTGCCAGCAGCTTGGGGCCCCAACTAGCGGGAGCCAATGAGCAGTTCTTC
CDR3aa: CASSLGPQLAGANEQFF
v_gene: TRBV5-4
j_gene: TRBJ2-1
abundance: once
d_gene: TRBD2
len: 17